The clone carrying this T cell receptor beta chain was counted ten times or more. Amplified regions were TCR beta CDR3 sequences from RNA transcripts. The HTBI primer set drove a first-round RT-PCR of the TCR CDR3. Via MiXCR, TCRdb re-called the multiplex PCR reads, giving one row per CDR3 protein. This table has roughly 350,000 distinct CDR3 sequences, about 14% appearing once. The data derive from a study of T cells in Graves' hyperthyroidism and ophthalmopathy. This CDR3 is 17 amino acids long. Per germline, CDR1 KGHSH and CDR2 LQKENI. Trimming left V 0 bases short and J 1 base short, with 14 bases between.

This receptor was identified in a woman aged 25 to 45 with Graves' ophthalmopathy. This rearrangement joins TRBV18 to TRBJ2-3, with D tentatively TRBD1 (5 bases). Sequencing was done on a sample of blood. The CDR3 DNA is TGTGCCAGCTCACCACCGATAGGGGTAGAAGGCACAGATACGCAGTATTTT. Translating gives CASSPPIGVEGTDTQYF.